Below, 26 T cell receptor beta chains from the same sample are listed, as sequenced in a study of shared clonotypes between healthy human individuals. The method was immunoSEQ multiplex PCR; TCRdb's version includes in-frame clones alone and lacks a portion of them. The repertoire holds around 2.3 million clones, with approximately 96% as singletons. The sample consisted of naive CD4+ T cells sorted from blood. Subset given: CD45RA+ positively selected. The source is a man aged 18 to 30 in good health.

The V and J genes are TRBV29-1 and TRBJ1-1, with 8 bases identical to TRBD1. The CDR3 loop spans 14 amino acids. Germline V gene sequence: CDR1 SQVTM, CDR2 ANQGSEA. Trimming at V came to 7 bases and at J to 3 bases, leaving 10 bases not matched to a gene. The CDR3 loop is CSAGRQGPDTEAFF. CDR3 nucleotides: TGCAGCGCCGGACGACAGGGGCCGGACACTGAAGCTTTCTTT.

The rearrangement links TRBV30 to TRBJ1-3; TRBD1 agrees at 7 bases. Germline CDR1 reads GTSNPN; CDR2 reads SVGIG (reference sequence). J was trimmed by 12 bases and V by 0 bases; bases with no gene match: 2. The CDR3 has 11 residues. Here the CDR3 reads CAWSVTGDIYF. For the CDR3, the DNA is TGTGCCTGGAGTGTTACAGGGGACATATATTTT.

The chain is built from TRBV29-1 and TRBJ1-3; 8 nucleotides agree with TRBD1. CDR1 and CDR2 from the germline V gene are SQVTM and ANQGSEA. V trimming: 6 bases; J trimming: 0 bases; junction bases outside the gene matches: 10. The CDR3 loop spans 16 amino acids. The CDR3 DNA follows: TGCAGCGTCGTTGACAGGGGCCTTTTCTCTGGAAACACCATATATTTT. Translated, it gives CSVVDRGLFSGNTIYF. Full variable domain (outside the CDR3, taken from reference TRBV29-1 and TRBJ1-3): SAVISQKPSRDICQRGTSLTIQCQVDSQVTMMFWYRQQPGQSLTLIATANQGSEATYESGFVIDKFPISRPNLTFSTLTVSNMSPEDSSIYLCSVVDRGLFSGNTIYFGEGSWLTVV.

V and J are TRBV27 and TRBJ1-2; D gene uncertain. Deletions cut 4 bases from V and 6 bases from J, with 12 bases between. Germline V CDR1 and CDR2: MNHEY, SMNVEV (reference sequence). The CDR3 is 13 residues long. CDR3 region: CASSYRGMDGYTF. In DNA form, the CDR3 reads TGTGCCAGCAGTTACCGGGGAATGGATGGCTACACCTTC.

CDR3: CASSPGWGARGNTIYF. The CDR3 coding sequence is TGTGCCAGTAGTCCCGGATGGGGGGCGCGAGGAAACACCATATATTTT. The gene calls are TRBV19 and TRBJ1-3; D perhaps matches TRBD1 (6 bases). This CDR3 has 16 residues. V lost 5 bases, J lost 4 bases, and 18 bases lay in between. From germline, CDR1 is LNHDA and CDR2 SQIVND (reference sequence).

This rearrangement joins TRBV4-2 to TRBJ2-6, with 9 bases that match TRBD1. Trimming cost V 3 bases and J 1 base; bases outside gene matches: 7. Germline CDR1 LGHNA, CDR2 YNFKEQ. This CDR3 contains 18 residues. Here the CDR3 reads CASSQGQGLPSGANVLTF. The CDR3 nucleotides read TGTGCCAGCAGCCAGGGACAGGGCCTCCCTTCTGGGGCCAACGTCCTGACTTTC.

The chain couples TRBV11-1 to TRBJ2-7, with D possibly TRBD1 on 5 matching bases. The CDR3 is 15 residues long. V lost 3 bases to trimming and J lost 3 bases, with 15 bases between them. The germline V gene has CDR1 SGHAT and CDR2 FQDESV (reference sequence). The DNA for the CDR3 is TGTGCCAGCAGCTTTGCGTTAGGGGCTGGCTACGAGCAGTACTTC. It yields the protein CASSFALGAGYEQYF.

The CDR3 DNA reads as TGTGCCAGCTCCCGGAGCCTAACAGGCGAAAAACTGTTTTTT. It yields the protein CASSRSLTGEKLFF. V gene TRBV18 combines with J gene TRBJ1-4, with D possibly being TRBD1 (5 bases). Germline lookup yields CDR1 KGHSH and CDR2 LQKENI. Trimming left V 6 bases short and J 8 bases short, with 16 bases between. This CDR3 is built from 14 residues.

The table lists this clone with a few counts. Other nucleotide sequences from this sample produce the same CDR3. Here the CDR3 reads CASSYSRGGYEQYF. CDR3 in DNA: TGTGCCAGCAGTTACTCGAGAGGGGGCTACGAGCAGTACTTC. The chain uses TRBV6-5 and TRBJ2-7; tentatively, D is TRBD1 (6 bases). Germline lookup yields CDR1 MNHEY and CDR2 SVGAGI. The CDR3 is 14 residues long. With 0 bases removed from V and 3 bases from J, the gap between germline ends came to 9 bases.

The gene calls are TRBV7-9 and TRBJ2-1; TRBD2 aligns across 7 bases. The germline V gene encodes CDR1 SEHNR and CDR2 FQNEAQ (reference sequence). The CDR3 has 14 amino acids. V shed 5 bases and J 3 bases; nucleotides not matched to a gene: 4. The CDR3, as DNA: TGTGCCAGCAGCACCCCTAGCGGCTACAATGAGCAGTTCTTC. Residues: CASSTPSGYNEQFF.

This clone appeared a single time. The chain has TRBV6-1 and TRBJ1-3, with 9 bases identical to TRBD1. The germline V gene has CDR1 MNHNS and CDR2 SASEGT. The junction had 6 bases not matched to a gene; V was cut back by 6 bases and J by 3 bases. The CDR3 spans 15 residues. The CDR3 sequence is CASSTGGLGGNTIYF. The CDR3 DNA reads TGTGCCAGCAGCACAGGGGGCCTCGGTGGAAACACCATATATTTT.

The CDR3 nucleotides read TGTGCCAGCTCACTGGGACAGGCCATGGGAGCTTTCTTT. This gives the protein CASSLGQAMGAFF. The gene calls are TRBV18 and TRBJ1-1, with 8 bases matching TRBD1. The CDR3 extends over 13 amino acids. V dropped 4 bases and J dropped 10; count of bases not matched to a gene: 8. Germline V lookup: CDR1 KGHSH, CDR2 LQKENI.

This chain uses TRBV11-2 with TRBJ1-6; TRBD1 matches 8 bases. J lost 7 bases, V lost 6 bases, and 5 bases had no gene match. This CDR3 is 14 amino acids long. Germline assignment: CDR1 SGHAT and CDR2 FQNNGV. Here the CDR3 DNA reads TGTGCCAGCAGTCGACAGGGGCCGAATTCACCCCTCCACTTT. Protein sequence: CASSRQGPNSPLHF.

V gene TRBV7-8 combines with J gene TRBJ2-5, with D unresolved. Germline V lookup: CDR1 SGHVS, CDR2 FQNEAQ. The V gene lost 5 bases and the J gene lost 4 bases, with 11 bases spanning the gap. The CDR3 has 13 amino acids. CDR3 sequence reads: CASSEISVETQYF. The CDR3 DNA reads TGTGCCAGCAGCGAAATTAGTGTAGAGACCCAGTACTTC. Full variable domain (rest looked up from reference TRBV7-8 and TRBJ2-5): GAGVSQSPRYKVAKRGQDVALRCDPISGHVSLFWYQQALGQGPEFLTYFQNEAQLDKSGLPSDRFFAERPEGSVSTLKIQRTQQEDSAVYLCASSEISVETQYFGPGTRLLVL.

This clone was seen once. The gene calls are TRBV4-3 and TRBJ2-5; D may match TRBD1 or TRBD2 (5 bases each). This CDR3 is 13 amino acids long. Germline CDR1 is LGHNA and CDR2 is YSLEER. V was clipped by 4 bases and J by 5 bases, with 11 bases between them. This CDR3 reads CASSLGTGETQYF. The CDR3 DNA reads as TGCGCCAGCAGCCTTGGGACGGGCGAGACCCAGTACTTC.

The chain joins TRBV19 to TRBJ2-3; TRBD1 aligns across 7 bases. The CDR3 contains 12 residues. Germline V gene data show CDR1 as LNHDA and CDR2 as SQIVND (reference sequence). J gave up 9 bases and V 6 bases, and 6 bases lay outside the gene matches. CDR3 in amino acids: CASSFDRVTQYF. CDR3 DNA sequence: TGTGCCAGTAGCTTCGACAGGGTAACGCAGTATTTT.

The rearrangement uses TRBV19 and TRBJ2-1; D is perhaps TRBD1 (6 bases). This CDR3 is 13 amino acids long. Trimming left V 7 bases short and J 9 bases short, with 16 bases between. Germline CDR1 and CDR2: LNHDA and SQIVND (reference sequence). CDR3 loop: CASKGEVIGEQFF. CDR3 nucleotides: TGTGCCAGTAAGGGGGAAGTTATAGGTGAGCAGTTCTTC.

The chain joins TRBV29-1 to TRBJ1-2, with D hard to call. This CDR3 is 13 amino acids long. The V gene lost 6 bases and the J gene lost 8 bases, with 19 bases spanning the gap. Germline loops: CDR1 SQVTM, CDR2 ANQGSEA. CDR3: CSVAAGGGGGYTF. The CDR3 nucleotides are TGCAGCGTCGCAGCTGGAGGTGGCGGAGGCTACACCTTC.

This clone occurred a few times. The J gene is TRBJ1-4, the V gene TRBV5-1; no clear D. Germline-derived CDR1 and CDR2 are SGHRS and YFSETQ. This CDR3 contains 14 residues. The V end lost 0 bases, the J end lost 0 bases, and 3 bases lay between the germline ends. The CDR3 reads CASSLDATNEKLFF. The CDR3 bases are TGCGCCAGCAGCTTGGATGCAACTAATGAAAAACTGTTTTTT.

This chain links TRBV6-5 with TRBJ2-1; 10 bases fit TRBD2. V gave up 6 bases and J gave up 9 bases; unmatched junction bases: 5. The CDR3 consists of 13 residues. The germline CDR1 and CDR2 sequences are MNHEY and SVGAGI. The CDR3 coding sequence is TGTGCCAGCAGGGGGACTAGCGTGGGTGAGCAGTTCTTC. This gives the protein CASRGTSVGEQFF.

A remark on this clone: Other DNA sequences in this specimen translate into the identical CDR3. This chain connects TRBV7-2 to TRBJ2-5, with D possibly TRBD1 on 5 matching bases. The CDR3 is 13 amino acids. Per the germline V gene, CDR1 is SGHTA and CDR2 is FQGNSA. The germline V and J ends were trimmed by 1 base and 5 bases, with 8 bases remaining between them. The CDR3 DNA follows: TGTGCCAGCAGCTTAGAAAGGGGCGAGACCCAGTACTTC. As protein: CASSLERGETQYF. The whole variable domain, remainder taken from reference TRBV7-2 and TRBJ2-5, is GAGVSQSPSNKVTEKGKDVELRCDPISGHTALYWYRQSLGQGLEFLIYFQGNSAPDKSGLPSDRFSAERTGGSVSTLTIQRTQQEDSAVYLCASSLERGETQYFGPGTRLLVL.

The CDR3 DNA reads as TGTGCCAGCTCCCGGACAGGAAGTAATTCACCCCTCCACTTT. Its protein is CASSRTGSNSPLHF. The chain combines TRBV9 with TRBJ1-6; 7 bases are a match to TRBD1. This CDR3 region has 14 residues. J lost 6 bases, V lost 7 bases, and 7 bases had no gene match. CDR1 is SGDLS and CDR2 is YYNGEE in the germline V gene.

With respect to this clone: At the DNA level, this CDR3 is encoded by other sequences in the same sample as well. The CDR3 DNA is TGTGCCAGCAGCACCGGGACAGGGAGCTCCTATAATTCACCCCTCCACTTT. Translating gives CASSTGTGSSYNSPLHF. The V call is TRBV11-2, the J call TRBJ1-6, with 9 nucleotides matching TRBD1. Trimming took 5 bases from V and 0 from J; bases not matched to a gene: 5. The CDR3 length is 17 residues. CDR1 is SGHAT, CDR2 FQNNGV, per germline. Using reference TRBV11-2 and TRBJ1-6 for the parts outside the CDR3, the full variable domain is EAGVAQSPRYKIIEKRQSVAFWCNPISGHATLYWYQQILGQGPKLLIQFQNNGVVDDSQLPKDRFSAERLKGVDSTLKIQPAKLEDSAVYLCASSTGTGSSYNSPLHFGNGTRLTVT.

The chain combines TRBV5-1 with TRBJ2-1; no firm D call. With 0 bases removed from V and 5 bases from J, the gap between germline ends came to 6 bases. Germline assignment: CDR1 SGHRS and CDR2 YFSETQ. The CDR3 sequence is 13 residues long. CDR3 sequence (DNA): TGCGCCAGCAGCTTGGGCTATAACAATGAGCAGTTCTTC. Translating it yields CASSLGYNNEQFF.

This clone was counted once. The chain combines TRBV19 with TRBJ1-1; D unclear. CDR3 length equals 14 residues. Trimming took off 3 bases at V and 1 base at J, with 9 bases between the two ends. Germline CDR1 reads LNHDA; CDR2 reads SQIVND (reference sequence). The CDR3 region is CASSIDSANTEAFF. CDR3 in DNA: TGTGCCAGTAGTATCGATTCCGCGAACACTGAAGCTTTCTTT.

CDR3 sequence reads: CSVSRNNEQYF. Written as DNA, the CDR3 is TGCAGTGTTTCCCGGAACAACGAGCAGTACTTC. The rearrangement links TRBV20-1 to TRBJ2-7; D not certain. Per germline, CDR1 DFQATT and CDR2 SNEGSKA (reference sequence). V was cut by 7 bases and J by 5 bases, with 12 bases left in between. The length of the CDR3 is 11 residues.